The TCR beta chain under discussion was sequenced for a study of T cell repertoires in cytomegalovirus infection. On the study more broadly: An indication of both CMV infection and matching HLA type came from public TCR beta signatures.

TCRdb itself ran the reads through MiXCR, one entry per CDR3 protein. Counted here are 600,000 to 700,000 distinct CDR3 sequences, about 30% occurring once; the ten biggest clones make up 15% to 20%. To note about this clonotype: What it binds is unknown. Relative to the germline gene, one junction end is altered; a read error may explain this.

Study-wide results and limits: Ex vivo responses were dominated by HLA-C-restricted CMV-specific TCR beta clonotypes.

Germline V gene data show CDR1 as SGHAT and CDR2 as FQNNGV. The length of the CDR3 is 13 residues. This sample comprised cultured PBMCs, obtained from culture after CMV antigen stimulation. This clonotype was obtained from a human donor in good health (CMV status not recorded). Some clones in this sample may be carry-over from other donors' samples. This rearrangement joins TRBV11-2 to TRBJ2-7; 8 positions agree with TRBD1. The CDR3 reads CASSPEGQGIIGF. CDR3 nucleotides: TGTGCCAGCAGCCCCGAAGGACAGGGAATTATCGGCTTC.